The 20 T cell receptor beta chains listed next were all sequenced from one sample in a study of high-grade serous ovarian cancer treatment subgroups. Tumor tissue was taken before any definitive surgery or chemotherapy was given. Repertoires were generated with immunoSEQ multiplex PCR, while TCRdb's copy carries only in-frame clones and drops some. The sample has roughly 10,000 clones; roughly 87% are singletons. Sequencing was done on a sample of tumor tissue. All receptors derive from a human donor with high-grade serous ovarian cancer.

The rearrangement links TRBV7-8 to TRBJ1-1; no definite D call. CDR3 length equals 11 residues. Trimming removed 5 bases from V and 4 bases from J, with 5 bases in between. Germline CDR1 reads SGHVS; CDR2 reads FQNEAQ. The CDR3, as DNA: TGTGCCAGCAGCCCATTCACTGAAGCTTTCTTT. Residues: CASSPFTEAFF. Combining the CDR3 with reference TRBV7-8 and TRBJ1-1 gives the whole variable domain GAGVSQSPRYKVAKRGQDVALRCDPISGHVSLFWYQQALGQGPEFLTYFQNEAQLDKSGLPSDRFFAERPEGSVSTLKIQRTQQEDSAVYLCASSPFTEAFFGQGTRLTVV.

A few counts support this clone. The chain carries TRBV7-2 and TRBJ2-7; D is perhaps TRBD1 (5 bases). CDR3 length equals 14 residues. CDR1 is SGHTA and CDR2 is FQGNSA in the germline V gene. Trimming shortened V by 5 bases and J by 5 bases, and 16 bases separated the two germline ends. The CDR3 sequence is CASSHLGPGNEQYF. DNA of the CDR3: TGTGCCAGCAGCCACTTGGGCCCAGGGAACGAGCAGTACTTC.

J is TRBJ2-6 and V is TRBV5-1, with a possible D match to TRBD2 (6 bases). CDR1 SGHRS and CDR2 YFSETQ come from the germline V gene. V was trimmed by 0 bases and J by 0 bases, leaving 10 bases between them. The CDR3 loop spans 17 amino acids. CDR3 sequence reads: CASSLGQGGSGANVLTF. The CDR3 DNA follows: TGCGCCAGCAGCTTGGGTCAGGGAGGCTCTGGGGCCAACGTCCTGACTTTC.

CDR3 nucleotides: TGCGCCAGCAGCCCTACTAGCAGATACACCGGGGAGCTGTTTTTT. Amino acid sequence: CASSPTSRYTGELFF. The V gene is TRBV4-1, the J gene TRBJ2-2, with D maybe TRBD2 (6 bases). In germline, CDR1 is MGHRA, CDR2 YSYEKL. The CDR3 runs 15 residues. V lost 4 bases and J 3 bases, leaving 12 bases between the germline ends.

CDR3 DNA sequence: TGTGCCAGCAGTAGGAGGGCCCTATACAATGAGCAGTTCTTC. Protein: CASSRRALYNEQFF. V usage is TRBV6-6 and J usage is TRBJ2-1, with D possibly matching TRBD2 (6 bases). CDR1 MNHNY and CDR2 SVGAGI come from the germline V gene (reference sequence). V shed 5 bases and J shed 4 bases, with 12 bases lying between them. The CDR3 sequence is 14 residues long.

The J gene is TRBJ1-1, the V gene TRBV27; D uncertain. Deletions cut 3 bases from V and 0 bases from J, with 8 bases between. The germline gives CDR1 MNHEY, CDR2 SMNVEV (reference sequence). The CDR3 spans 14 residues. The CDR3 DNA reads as TGTGCCAGCAGTTTGTTTGCTATGAACACTGAAGCTTTCTTT. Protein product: CASSLFAMNTEAFF.

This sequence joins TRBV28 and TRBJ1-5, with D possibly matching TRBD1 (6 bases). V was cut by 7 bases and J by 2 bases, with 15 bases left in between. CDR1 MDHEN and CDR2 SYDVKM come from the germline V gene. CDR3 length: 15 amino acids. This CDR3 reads CASTRSGVGNQPQHF. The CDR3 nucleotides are TGTGCCAGCACGAGATCAGGGGTAGGCAATCAGCCCCAGCATTTT.

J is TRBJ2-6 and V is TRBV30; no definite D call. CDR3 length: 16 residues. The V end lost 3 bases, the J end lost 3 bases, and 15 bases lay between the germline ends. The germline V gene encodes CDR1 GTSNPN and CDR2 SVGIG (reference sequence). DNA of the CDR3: TGTGCCTGGAGAGTGGAAGTGACGGGTGGGGCCAACGTCCTGACTTTC. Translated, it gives CAWRVEVTGGANVLTF.

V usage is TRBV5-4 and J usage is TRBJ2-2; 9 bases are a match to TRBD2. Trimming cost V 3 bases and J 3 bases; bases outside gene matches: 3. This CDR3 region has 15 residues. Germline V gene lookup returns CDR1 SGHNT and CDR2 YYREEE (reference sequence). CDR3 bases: TGTGCCAGCAGCTCCGGGACTAGCTACACCGGGGAGCTGTTTTTT. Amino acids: CASSSGTSYTGELFF. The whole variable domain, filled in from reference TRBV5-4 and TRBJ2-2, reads ETGVTQSPTHLIKTRGQQVTLRCSSQSGHNTVSWYQQALGQGPQFIFQYYREEENGRGNFPPRFSGLQFPNYSSELNVNALELDDSALYLCASSSGTSYTGELFFGEGSRLTVL.

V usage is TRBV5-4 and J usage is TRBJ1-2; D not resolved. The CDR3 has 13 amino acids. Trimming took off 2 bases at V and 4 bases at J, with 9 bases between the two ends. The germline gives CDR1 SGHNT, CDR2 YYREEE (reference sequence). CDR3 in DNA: TGTGCCAGCAGCTTACGGGTCTCCTATGGCTACACCTTC. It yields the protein CASSLRVSYGYTF.

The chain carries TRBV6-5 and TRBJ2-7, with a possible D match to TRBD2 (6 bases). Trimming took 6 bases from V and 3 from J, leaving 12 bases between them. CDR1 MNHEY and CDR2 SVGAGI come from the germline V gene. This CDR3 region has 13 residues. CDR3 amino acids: CASSAGPSYEQYF. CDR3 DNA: TGTGCCAGCAGCGCGGGACCGAGCTACGAGCAGTACTTC.

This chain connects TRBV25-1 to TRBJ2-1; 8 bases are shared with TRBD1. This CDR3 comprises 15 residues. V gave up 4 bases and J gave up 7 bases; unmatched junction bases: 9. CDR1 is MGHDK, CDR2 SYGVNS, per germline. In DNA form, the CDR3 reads TGTGCCAGCAGTGCCCAGGGGGCGCTTATTAATGAGCAGTTCTTC. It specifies CASSAQGALINEQFF.

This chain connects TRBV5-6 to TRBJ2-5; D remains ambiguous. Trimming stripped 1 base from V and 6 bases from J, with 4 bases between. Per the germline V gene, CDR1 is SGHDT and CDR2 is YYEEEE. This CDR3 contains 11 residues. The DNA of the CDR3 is TGTGCCAGCAGCTTGTCTCAGACCCAGTACTTC. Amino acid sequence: CASSLSQTQYF.

The CDR3, as DNA: TGTGCCAGCAGTCTCGATCAGACAGGGTACTCCTACGAGCAGTACTTC. Its translation is CASSLDQTGYSYEQYF. The V and J genes are TRBV28 and TRBJ2-7; 7 bases match TRBD1. This CDR3 spans 16 amino acids. Trimming removed 5 bases from V and 0 bases from J; junction bases left unmatched: 10. Germline values: CDR1 MDHEN, CDR2 SYDVKM.

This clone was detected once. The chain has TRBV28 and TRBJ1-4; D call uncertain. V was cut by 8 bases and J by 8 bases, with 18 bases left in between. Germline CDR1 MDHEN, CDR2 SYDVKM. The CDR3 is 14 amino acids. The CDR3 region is CASGPQLLKEKLFF. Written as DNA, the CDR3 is TGTGCCAGCGGTCCCCAGCTTTTAAAGGAAAAACTGTTTTTT.

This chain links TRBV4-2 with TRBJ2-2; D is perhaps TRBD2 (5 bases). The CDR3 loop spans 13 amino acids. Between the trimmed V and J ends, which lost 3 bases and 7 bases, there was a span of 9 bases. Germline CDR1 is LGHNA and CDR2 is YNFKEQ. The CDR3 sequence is CASSQLGLGELFF. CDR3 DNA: TGTGCCAGCAGCCAGCTTGGACTCGGGGAGCTGTTTTTT.

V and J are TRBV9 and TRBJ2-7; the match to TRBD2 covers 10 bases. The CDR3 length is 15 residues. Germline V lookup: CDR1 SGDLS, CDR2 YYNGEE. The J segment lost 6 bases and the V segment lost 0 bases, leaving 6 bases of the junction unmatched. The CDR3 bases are TGTGCCAGCAGCGTAGTGGCTAGCGGGAGAACCGAGCAGTACTTC. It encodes CASSVVASGRTEQYF.

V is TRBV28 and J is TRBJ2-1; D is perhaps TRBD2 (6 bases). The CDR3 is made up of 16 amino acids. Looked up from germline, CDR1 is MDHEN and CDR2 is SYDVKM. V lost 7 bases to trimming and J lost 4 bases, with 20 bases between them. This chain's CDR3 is CASNKLATNLYNEQFF. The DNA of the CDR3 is TGTGCCAGCAATAAACTAGCAACCAATTTATACAATGAGCAGTTCTTC.

CDR3 DNA sequence: TGTGCCAGCAGTGAGACAGTCAATCAGCCCCAGCATTTT. Translation gives CASSETVNQPQHF. The chain joins TRBV6-5 to TRBJ1-5, with D perhaps matching TRBD1 (5 bases). Germline V gene data show CDR1 as MNHEY and CDR2 as SVGAGI. This CDR3 contains 13 residues. V dropped 5 bases and J dropped 3 bases, with 8 bases sitting between them.

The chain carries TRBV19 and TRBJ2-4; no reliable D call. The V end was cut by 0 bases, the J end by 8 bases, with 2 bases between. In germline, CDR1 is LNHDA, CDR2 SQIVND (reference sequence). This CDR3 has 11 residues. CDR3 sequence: CASSIEDIQYF. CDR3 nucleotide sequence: TGTGCCAGTAGTATAGAAGACATTCAGTACTTC.